The 26 T cell receptor beta chains given below trace back to one sample, sequenced in a study of cytomegalovirus exposure and HLA in healthy donors. PCR was performed using 60 Vbeta and 13 Jbeta primers. Only in-frame clones appear in the TCRdb table, and some are missing; sequencing was by immunoSEQ multiplex PCR. Of 140,000 to 150,000 clones listed, 75% to 85% are singletons. The sample was PBMCs. The origin of the receptors is a woman aged 18 to 35 in good health and CMV-seropositive.

This rearrangement joins TRBV2 to TRBJ2-7; TRBD1 matches at 9 bases. Germline CDR1 reads SNHLY; CDR2 reads FYNNEI. Unmatched junction bases numbered 9, after V lost 6 bases and J lost 6 bases. This CDR3 comprises 14 residues. DNA for the CDR3: TGTGCCAGCAGCCCGGGACAGGGTATTAGCGAGCAGTACTTC. The encoded protein is CASSPGQGISEQYF.

V gene TRBV19 combines with J gene TRBJ2-6; TRBD1 matches 7 bases. Germline V gives CDR1 LNHDA, CDR2 SQIVND (reference sequence). V was clipped by 8 bases and J by 5 bases; unmatched bases: 12. CDR3 length equals 16 residues. In DNA, the CDR3 is TGTGCCAGTTCAGAGGGGGCATCATCTTGGGCCAACGTCCTGACTTTC. This codes for CASSEGASSWANVLTF.

This chain uses TRBV30 with TRBJ1-1; 8 nucleotides align to TRBD1. V shed 7 bases and J 1 base; nucleotides not matched to a gene: 5. The V gene's germline CDR1 is GTSNPN and CDR2 SVGIG (reference sequence). The CDR3 sequence is 13 residues long. In DNA, the CDR3 is TGTGCCTTATCAGGGGGCCGGAACACTGAAGCTTTCTTT. It specifies CALSGGRNTEAFF. The full variable domain, rest sourced from reference TRBV30 and TRBJ1-1, is SQTIHQWPATLVQPVGSPLSLECTVEGTSNPNLYWYRQAAGRGLQLLFYSVGIGQISSEVPQNLSASRPQDRQFILSSKKLLLSDSGFYLCALSGGRNTEAFFGQGTRLTVV.

The CDR3 DNA reads as TGCAGCGTACCTACCGGGAGACGGGACGGCTACACCTTC. Translated, it gives CSVPTGRRDGYTF. The chain couples TRBV29-1 to TRBJ1-2; possibly TRBD1 for D (5 bases). From germline, CDR1 is SQVTM and CDR2 ANQGSEA. V shed 6 bases and J shed 8 bases, with 19 bases lying between them. This CDR3 is 13 amino acids long.

J is TRBJ1-1 and V is TRBV13; 8 nucleotides align to TRBD1. This CDR3 contains 13 residues. The trim removed 5 bases at V and 5 bases at J, leaving 4 bases unmatched. CDR1 is PRHDT and CDR2 is FYEKMQ in the germline V gene (reference sequence). The CDR3 spells CASSQDRETEAFF. The CDR3 nucleotides are TGTGCCAGCAGCCAGGACAGGGAAACTGAAGCTTTCTTT.

This chain links TRBV28 with TRBJ1-2, with TRBD1 matching over 8 bases. V was clipped by 7 bases and J by 3 bases; unmatched bases: 10. The CDR3 is 15 amino acids. The germline V gene encodes CDR1 MDHEN and CDR2 SYDVKM. CDR3 sequence: CASIKSGTGYYGYTF. CDR3 nucleotide sequence: TGTGCCAGCATCAAATCGGGGACAGGTTACTATGGCTACACCTTC.

The J gene is TRBJ2-7, the V gene TRBV6-1, with TRBD1 identical over 7 bases. The CDR3 totals 14 residues. Germline V gene lookup returns CDR1 MNHNS and CDR2 SASEGT. V lost 2 bases and J lost 6; bases outside the gene matches: 7. In DNA, the CDR3 is TGTGCCAGCAGTGAAAGGGGGCGATCCCTCGAGCAGTACTTC. Encoded protein: CASSERGRSLEQYF.

In the case of this clone: Other DNA sequences in the same sample also yield this CDR3. V gene TRBV5-1 combines with J gene TRBJ1-1, with D uncertain. Deletions cut 0 bases from V and 0 bases from J, with 6 bases between. CDR1 and CDR2 from the germline V gene are SGHRS and YFSETQ. This CDR3 region has 14 residues. This CDR3 is CASSLGQMNTEAFF. The CDR3 DNA reads as TGCGCCAGCAGCTTGGGGCAGATGAACACTGAAGCTTTCTTT.

The rearrangement joins TRBV19 to TRBJ1-2; TRBD1 might be the D (5 bases). Germline V gives CDR1 LNHDA, CDR2 SQIVND (reference sequence). The CDR3 totals 14 residues. Trimming shortened V by 0 bases and J by 8 bases, and 13 bases separated the two germline ends. The CDR3 protein is CASSIDGQGGGYTF. CDR3 sequence (DNA): TGTGCCAGTAGTATAGATGGGCAGGGCGGAGGCTACACCTTC. The whole variable domain, remainder taken from reference TRBV19 and TRBJ1-2, is DGGITQSPKYLFRKEGQNVTLSCEQNLNHDAMYWYRQDPGQGLRLIYYSQIVNDFQKGDIAEGYSVSREKKESFPLTVTSAQKNPTAFYLCASSIDGQGGGYTFGSGTRLTVV.

The chain links TRBV2 to TRBJ1-6; 7 bases map to TRBD1. Trimming at V came to 3 bases and at J to 3 bases, leaving 5 bases not matched to a gene. In germline, CDR1 is SNHLY, CDR2 FYNNEI. The CDR3 runs 16 residues. CDR3 amino acids: CASSDPDRDYNSPLHF. CDR3 DNA: TGTGCCAGCAGTGATCCTGACAGGGACTATAATTCACCCCTCCACTTT.

This chain joins TRBV19 and TRBJ1-5, with D possibly matching TRBD1 (6 bases). Trimming cost V 7 bases and J 0 bases, with 25 bases left between them. This CDR3 is built from 19 residues. Looked up from germline, CDR1 is LNHDA and CDR2 is SQIVND (reference sequence). The CDR3 loop is CASTDGGHLPPYSNQPQHF. For the CDR3, the DNA is TGTGCCAGTACCGACGGGGGGCACTTACCCCCTTATAGCAATCAGCCCCAGCATTTT.

The V gene is TRBV27, the J gene TRBJ2-3; D gene ambiguous. Trimming stripped 0 bases from V and 3 bases from J, with 7 bases between. The CDR3 runs to 14 residues. Germline CDR1 reads MNHEY; CDR2 reads SMNVEV (reference sequence). The CDR3 region is CASSLSLLTDTQYF. CDR3 nucleotide sequence: TGTGCCAGCAGTTTATCTCTGTTGACAGATACGCAGTATTTT.

In this sample, this clone turned up once. CDR3 nucleotides: TGTGCCAGCAGTTTCCTCCGGGACTCTGAAGCTTTCTTT. Protein sequence: CASSFLRDSEAFF. The chain uses TRBV28 and TRBJ1-1, with D possibly TRBD1 on 5 matching bases. The CDR3 has 13 residues. V was trimmed by 3 bases and J by 6 bases, leaving 11 bases between them. Germline V gene sequence: CDR1 MDHEN, CDR2 SYDVKM.

The chain has TRBV27 and TRBJ1-2, with D possibly being TRBD1 (6 bases). Trimming removed 4 bases at V and 6 bases at J, with 15 bases between. The germline V gene encodes CDR1 MNHEY and CDR2 SMNVEV (reference sequence). The CDR3 contains 14 residues. The CDR3 loop reads CASSSHTGLNGYTF. The DNA of the CDR3 is TGTGCCAGCAGTTCACACACAGGGTTGAATGGCTACACCTTC.

This chain links TRBV19 with TRBJ1-2; 11 bases match TRBD1. V was pared by 5 bases and J by 2 bases, with 10 bases of the junction left unmatched. This CDR3 has 17 amino acids. Germline loops: CDR1 LNHDA, CDR2 SQIVND (reference sequence). The CDR3 protein is CASSRDRGTVPNYGYTF. The CDR3 nucleotides read TGTGCCAGTAGTCGGGACAGGGGGACAGTCCCAAACTATGGCTACACCTTC.

The V and J genes are TRBV29-1 and TRBJ2-3; the D gene is possibly TRBD2 (6 bases). The CDR3 runs 16 residues. The germline gives CDR1 SQVTM, CDR2 ANQGSEA. The V gene lost 1 base and the J gene lost 6 bases, with 20 bases spanning the gap. The CDR3 reads CSVEGTRGTGRDTQYF. As DNA, the CDR3 is TGCAGCGTTGAAGGCACCCGGGGGACGGGCCGGGATACGCAGTATTTT.

V is TRBV7-2 and J is TRBJ2-5; maybe TRBD2 (5 bases). Deletions cut 7 bases from V and 1 base from J, with 13 bases between. The CDR3 is made up of 14 amino acids. Germline CDR1 reads SGHTA; CDR2 reads FQGNSA. The CDR3 bases are TGTGCCAGCACCGGGGATGTGTCCCAAGAGACCCAGTACTTC. This sequence encodes CASTGDVSQETQYF.

This chain connects TRBV5-4 to TRBJ2-7; possibly TRBD2 for D (7 bases). The length of the CDR3 is 15 residues. V gave up 4 bases and J gave up 4 bases, with 18 bases separating them. Germline V gives CDR1 SGHNT, CDR2 YYREEE (reference sequence). CDR3 sequence: CASSSPLGGLYEQYF. CDR3 coding DNA: TGTGCCAGCAGCAGCCCTTTGGGGGGGCTTTACGAGCAGTACTTC.

In its sample, this clone was seen once. The chain joins TRBV30 to TRBJ1-1, with 7 nucleotides matching TRBD1. From germline, CDR1 is GTSNPN and CDR2 SVGIG (reference sequence). With 4 bases clipped from V and 6 bases from J, the junction kept 14 bases outside the gene matches. CDR3 length: 15 residues. CDR3 nucleotide sequence: TGTGCCTGGACGCCTACCAGGGGGGTAACGGCTGAAGCTTTCTTT. This encodes CAWTPTRGVTAEAFF.

The V gene is TRBV30, the J gene TRBJ2-2; the D is unclear. Trimming took off 2 bases at V and 6 bases at J, with 4 bases between the two ends. This CDR3 spans 11 amino acids. CDR1 and CDR2 (germline): GTSNPN, SVGIG (reference sequence). Written as DNA, the CDR3 is TGTGCCTGGAGTCTTGCCGGGGAGCTGTTTTTT. It encodes CAWSLAGELFF.

The V and J genes are TRBV6-1 and TRBJ1-6; tentatively, D is TRBD1 (6 bases). There are 15 residues in the CDR3. Deletions cut 6 bases from V and 5 bases from J, with 14 bases between. Germline lookup yields CDR1 MNHNS and CDR2 SASEGT. CDR3 nucleotides: TGTGCCAGCAGGAAGGGGGTCAGGGATAATTCACCCCTCCACTTT. It translates to CASRKGVRDNSPLHF.

The CDR3 is CASGTGNQPQHF. The DNA for the CDR3 is TGTGCCAGCGGGACAGGCAATCAGCCCCAGCATTTT. The V and J genes are TRBV19 and TRBJ1-5; 7 bases fit TRBD1. The V and J ends lost 9 bases and 2 bases, in that order; junction bases with no gene match: 1. The CDR3 covers 12 residues. The germline CDR1 and CDR2 sequences are LNHDA and SQIVND (reference sequence).

The chain combines TRBV28 with TRBJ1-1, with a possible D match to TRBD1 (5 bases). This CDR3 is built from 11 residues. Per the germline V gene, CDR1 is MDHEN and CDR2 is SYDVKM. Trimming removed 10 bases from V and 3 bases from J, with 9 bases in between. This chain's CDR3 is CAICRDTEAFF. Here the CDR3 DNA reads TGTGCCATTTGCAGGGACACTGAAGCTTTCTTT.

The chain carries TRBV6-5 and TRBJ1-5; the D gene is possibly TRBD1 (5 bases). Germline loops: CDR1 MNHEY, CDR2 SVGAGI. V was cut by 2 bases and J by 6 bases, with 14 bases left in between. The CDR3 is 15 amino acids. Written as DNA, the CDR3 is TGTGCCAGCAGTTACGGGGGGGTAGGACGTCAGCCCCAGCATTTT. Translating it yields CASSYGGVGRQPQHF.

The rearrangement uses TRBV5-4 and TRBJ1-4; D is perhaps TRBD1 (6 bases). V shed 7 bases and J shed 7 bases, with 23 bases lying between them. CDR3 size: 16 residues. The germline CDR1 and CDR2 sequences are SGHNT and YYREEE (reference sequence). CDR3 sequence reads: CASQSRDTGEGEKLFF. CDR3 sequence (DNA): TGTGCCAGCCAGAGCCGGGACACGGGTGAAGGTGAAAAACTGTTTTTT.

The chain couples TRBV27 to TRBJ2-1, with 11 bases aligning to TRBD1. J was trimmed by 6 bases and V by 6 bases; bases with no gene match: 7. The CDR3 runs to 15 residues. In germline, CDR1 is MNHEY, CDR2 SMNVEV (reference sequence). CDR3 DNA: TGTGCCAGCAGAATGGGACAGGGGGTTTTCAATGAGCAGTTCTTC. Translating gives CASRMGQGVFNEQFF.